The rows below give T cell receptor beta chains drawn from one sample of a study of T cells after yellow fever vaccination. TCRdb fed the 5' RACE reads into MiXCR, producing one record per CDR3 protein. This table has 250,000 to 400,000 distinct CDR3 sequences, approximately 4.3% appearing once. Sequenced here: PBMCs, sampled 15 days after the yellow fever booster vaccination. These receptors were obtained from a young man who received the YFV17D yellow fever vaccine. Each CDR3 is given without its conserved first and last residue. The order of the fields is J gene, CDR3 length, V gene, CDR3 protein.

j_gene: TRBJ2-6; len: 15; v_gene: TRBV7-8; CDR3aa: ASSGRTALSGANVLT
j_gene: TRBJ1-1; len: 13; v_gene: TRBV6-5; CDR3aa: ASSYWAERNTEAF
j_gene: TRBJ1-2; len: 11; v_gene: TRBV29-1; CDR3aa: SVDPDIFYGYT
j_gene: TRBJ1-2; len: 8; v_gene: TRBV15; CDR3aa: ATTPYGYT
j_gene: TRBJ1-5; len: 16; v_gene: TRBV12-3/TRBV12-4; CDR3aa: ASSPRGQAEYSNQPQH
j_gene: TRBJ2-2; len: 9; v_gene: TRBV6-5; CDR3aa: ASTGFGELF
j_gene: TRBJ1-1; len: 16; v_gene: TRBV9; CDR3aa: ASGSLRKRDRVSTEAF
j_gene: TRBJ1-2; len: 11; v_gene: TRBV28; CDR3aa: ASSSPLDGGYT
j_gene: TRBJ1-2; len: 13; v_gene: TRBV5-1; CDR3aa: ASSLGGPTNYGYT
j_gene: TRBJ2-7; len: 14; v_gene: TRBV10-3; CDR3aa: AISESPGQGNYEQY
j_gene: TRBJ1-1; len: 12; v_gene: TRBV20-1; CDR3aa: SASQQGGFTEAF
j_gene: TRBJ1-5; len: 14; v_gene: TRBV19; CDR3aa: ASSTTGASGNQPQH
j_gene: TRBJ2-7; len: 15; v_gene: TRBV5-1; CDR3aa: ASSPTVGVTGPYEQY
j_gene: TRBJ2-7; len: 13; v_gene: TRBV5-1; CDR3aa: ASSPLMGLSYEQY
j_gene: TRBJ1-6; len: 13; v_gene: TRBV9; CDR3aa: ASSVDQGYNSPLH
j_gene: TRBJ1-1; len: 11; v_gene: TRBV20-1; CDR3aa: SATRQGYTEAF
j_gene: TRBJ2-2; len: 11; v_gene: TRBV29-1; CDR3aa: SVLGANTGELF
j_gene: TRBJ2-1; len: 13; v_gene: TRBV20-1; CDR3aa: SARDPAGGYNEQF
j_gene: TRBJ2-1; len: 12; v_gene: TRBV7-3; CDR3aa: ASSPVPGWGEQF
j_gene: TRBJ1-5; len: 14; v_gene: TRBV28; CDR3aa: ASTPGGVGANQPQH
j_gene: TRBJ1-1; len: 11; v_gene: TRBV5-6; CDR3aa: ASSLLSGGEAF
j_gene: TRBJ2-3; len: 14; v_gene: TRBV4-2; CDR3aa: ASSQVSRGFTDTQY
j_gene: TRBJ1-1; len: 12; v_gene: TRBV4-3; CDR3aa: ASSQQMRETEAF
j_gene: TRBJ2-2; len: 12; v_gene: TRBV6-4; CDR3aa: ASSDRAAAGELF
j_gene: TRBJ1-6; len: 13; v_gene: TRBV5-5; CDR3aa: ASSWGTGSHSPLH
j_gene: TRBJ2-7; len: 19; v_gene: TRBV11-2; CDR3aa: ASSYPRERGQGTEFSYEQY
j_gene: TRBJ2-3; len: 14; v_gene: TRBV4-3; CDR3aa: ASSQDTGRSRDTQY
j_gene: TRBJ1-5; len: 12; v_gene: TRBV20-1; CDR3aa: SALGPSGNQPQH
j_gene: TRBJ2-2; len: 15; v_gene: TRBV4-3; CDR3aa: ASSQVKITAYTGELF
j_gene: TRBJ2-1; len: 13; v_gene: TRBV18; CDR3aa: ASSPGQGSIGEQF
j_gene: TRBJ2-1; len: 12; v_gene: TRBV19; CDR3aa: ASTGTSGGYEQF
j_gene: TRBJ1-5; len: 14; v_gene: TRBV5-5; CDR3aa: ASSLAGTGVSQPQH
j_gene: TRBJ2-4; len: 9; v_gene: TRBV15; CDR3aa: ATGQRDIQY
j_gene: TRBJ1-5; len: 12; v_gene: TRBV7-2; CDR3aa: ASSPWTADQPQH
j_gene: TRBJ1-6; len: 12; v_gene: TRBV7-6; CDR3aa: ASSLGQERSPLH
j_gene: TRBJ1-5; len: 11; v_gene: TRBV12-3/TRBV12-4; CDR3aa: ASSLDSQKPQH
j_gene: TRBJ1-1; len: 13; v_gene: TRBV14; CDR3aa: ASSDYRGANTEAF
j_gene: TRBJ2-5; len: 13; v_gene: TRBV7-7; CDR3aa: ASSLDVTAQETQY
j_gene: TRBJ1-1; len: 13; v_gene: TRBV6-2/TRBV6-3; CDR3aa: ASSILTGVNTEAF
j_gene: TRBJ2-1; len: 16; v_gene: TRBV9; CDR3aa: ASSPSMGGTTSSNEQF
j_gene: TRBJ1-3; len: 10; v_gene: TRBV10-3; CDR3aa: AVRETGNTIY
j_gene: TRBJ1-2; len: 12; v_gene: TRBV20-1; CDR3aa: SARGQTFSYGYT
j_gene: TRBJ2-5; len: 14; v_gene: TRBV7-9; CDR3aa: ASSPLLSTLGETQY
j_gene: TRBJ1-1; len: 11; v_gene: TRBV19; CDR3aa: AVRDRPNTEAF
j_gene: TRBJ2-3; len: 14; v_gene: TRBV7-9; CDR3aa: ASSLWAGAGTDTQY
j_gene: TRBJ2-7; len: 11; v_gene: TRBV10-3; CDR3aa: AIKGQGAGEQY
j_gene: TRBJ2-5; len: 13; v_gene: TRBV9; CDR3aa: ASSVEARGRETQY
j_gene: TRBJ2-1; len: 10; v_gene: TRBV6-2/TRBV6-3; CDR3aa: ASSEPYNEQF
j_gene: TRBJ2-5; len: 10; v_gene: TRBV30; CDR3aa: AWSVARETQY
j_gene: TRBJ2-7; len: 9; v_gene: TRBV25-1; CDR3aa: ASRGGYEQY
j_gene: TRBJ2-5; len: 16; v_gene: TRBV4-2; CDR3aa: ASSQEVLLAGGAETQY
j_gene: TRBJ2-5; len: 13; v_gene: TRBV5-1; CDR3aa: ASSLAISREETQY
j_gene: TRBJ1-1; len: 11; v_gene: TRBV20-1; CDR3aa: SARAAGETEAF
j_gene: TRBJ2-7; len: 10; v_gene: TRBV30; CDR3aa: AWSGTGIEQY